The 8 T cell receptor beta chains given below trace back to one sample, sequenced in a study of identical twins. TCRdb called the 5' RACE reads again in MiXCR, with one record for every CDR3 protein. The data show hundreds of thousands of distinct CDR3 sequences, about 8% seen once. These data are also associated with another study on yellow fever vaccine responses in identical twins.

Sequencing was done on a sample of memory (CD45RO+) T cells sorted from blood. Receptors originate from a woman younger than 30 in good health.

This clonotype was seen many times. The chain joins TRBV21-1 to TRBJ1-1; the table's D call, TRBD1, was not checked against the DNA. TRBV21-1 is listed as a pseudogene. The CDR3 has 18 residues. The CDR3 sequence is CASTLDPGTGKMNTEAFF. CDR3 DNA sequence: TGTGCCAGCACCTTAGACCCCGGGACAGGGAAAATGAACACTGAAGCTTTCTTT.

The gene calls are TRBV15 and TRBJ2-1, with TRBD2 matching 7 bases. Germline assignment: CDR1 LNHNV and CDR2 YYDKDF (reference sequence). V dropped 1 base and J dropped 4; count of bases not matched to a gene: 10. This CDR3 contains 17 residues. The CDR3 sequence: CATSRGGVSGGYNEQFF. The DNA of the CDR3 is TGTGCCACCAGCAGAGGCGGTGTGTCGGGAGGTTACAATGAGCAGTTCTTC. Full variable domain (missing parts from reference TRBV15 and TRBJ2-1): DAMVIQNPRYQVTQFGKPVTLSCSQTLNHNVMYWYQQKSSQAPKLLFHYYDKDFNNEADTPDNFQSRRPNTSFCFLDIRSPGLGDTAMYLCATSRGGVSGGYNEQFFGPGTRLTVL.

The sample holds many counts of this clonotype. The chain recombines TRBV11-2 with TRBJ2-5, with a weak D call TRBD2 (6 bases). The germline gives CDR1 SGHAT, CDR2 FQNNGV. This CDR3 has 14 residues. Trimming stripped 5 bases from V and 1 base from J, with 11 bases between. In nucleotides, the CDR3 is TGTGCCAGCAGCAAAACTAGCCTCCAAGAGACCCAGTACTTC. It yields the protein CASSKTSLQETQYF.

This clonotype appeared many times. In DNA, the CDR3 is TGCGCCAGCAGCCCGGCTCGTGGGGGCACAGATACGCAGTATTTT. The encoded protein is CASSPARGGTDTQYF. The chain is built from TRBV5-1 and TRBJ2-3; D is undetermined. The germline V and J ends were trimmed by 4 bases and 1 base, with 13 bases remaining between them. The germline gives CDR1 SGHRS, CDR2 YFSETQ. The CDR3 length is 15 residues.

Only a few counts were recorded for this clonotype. The chain links TRBV7-8 to TRBJ2-7; D unresolved. V lost 2 bases to trimming and J lost 6 bases, with 23 bases between them. Germline lookup yields CDR1 SGHVS and CDR2 FQNEAQ. The CDR3 is made up of 17 amino acids. CDR3 region: CASSLSPDTSAVGEQYF. Written as DNA, the CDR3 is TGTGCCAGCAGCTTAAGCCCTGACACGAGTGCTGTAGGCGAGCAGTACTTC.

This clonotype came up many times. The chain has TRBV7-9 and TRBJ2-7; possibly TRBD1 for D (6 bases). The CDR3 runs to 15 residues. The germline gives CDR1 SEHNR, CDR2 FQNEAQ (reference sequence). V was cut by 5 bases and J by 7 bases, with 21 bases left in between. CDR3 sequence (DNA): TGTGCCAGCAGCGCCCGGGACAAGAAAGTCGAGGAGCAGTACTTC. Its translation is CASSARDKKVEEQYF.

This clonotype was recorded at least ten times. The V and J genes are TRBV5-1 and TRBJ1-2; no reliable D call. The CDR3 consists of 14 residues. V lost 4 bases and J 2 bases, leaving 12 bases between the germline ends. Germline loops: CDR1 SGHRS, CDR2 YFSETQ. CDR3 in amino acids: CASSPDTTNYGYTF. CDR3 nucleotides: TGCGCCAGCAGCCCAGATACCACCAACTATGGCTACACCTTC.

The chain is built from TRBV7-3 and TRBJ2-1, with 7 nucleotides matching TRBD2. The CDR3 contains 16 residues. The ends lost 6 bases at V and 0 bases at J; junction bases unmatched: 8. Germline lookup yields CDR1 SGHTA and CDR2 FQGTGA. The CDR3 sequence: CASSASGYSSYNEQFF. In DNA form, the CDR3 reads TGTGCCAGCAGTGCTAGCGGCTACAGCTCCTACAATGAGCAGTTCTTC.